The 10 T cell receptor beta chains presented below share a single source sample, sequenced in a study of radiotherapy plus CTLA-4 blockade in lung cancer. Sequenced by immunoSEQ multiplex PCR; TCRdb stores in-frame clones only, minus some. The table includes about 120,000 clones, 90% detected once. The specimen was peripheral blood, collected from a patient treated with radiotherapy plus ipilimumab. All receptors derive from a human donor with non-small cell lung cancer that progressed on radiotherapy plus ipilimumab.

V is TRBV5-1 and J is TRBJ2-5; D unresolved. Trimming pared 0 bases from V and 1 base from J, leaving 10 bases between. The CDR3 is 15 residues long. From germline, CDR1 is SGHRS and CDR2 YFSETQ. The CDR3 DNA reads TGCGCCAGCAGCTTGGTCGGACGCCTCCAAGAGACCCAGTACTTC. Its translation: CASSLVGRLQETQYF.

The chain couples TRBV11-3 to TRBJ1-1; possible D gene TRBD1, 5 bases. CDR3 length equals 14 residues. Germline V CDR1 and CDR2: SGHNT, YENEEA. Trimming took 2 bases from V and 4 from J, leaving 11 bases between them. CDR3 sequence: CASSLRQGITEAFF. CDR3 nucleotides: TGTGCCAGCAGCTTAAGGCAGGGAATCACTGAAGCTTTCTTT. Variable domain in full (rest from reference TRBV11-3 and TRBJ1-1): EAGVVQSPRYKIIEKKQPVAFWCNPISGHNTLYWYLQNLGQGPELLIRYENEEAVDDSQLPKDRFSAERLKGVDSTLKIQPAELGDSAVYLCASSLRQGITEAFFGQGTRLTVV.

CDR3: CASGFDPRSYNEQFF. CDR3 DNA: TGTGCCAGCGGCTTTGACCCCCGCTCCTACAATGAGCAGTTCTTC. The V call is TRBV27, the J call TRBJ2-1; D unclear. CDR1 MNHEY and CDR2 SMNVEV come from the germline V gene (reference sequence). V was shortened by 8 bases and J by 0 bases, with 14 bases between the two germline ends. This CDR3 has 15 residues.

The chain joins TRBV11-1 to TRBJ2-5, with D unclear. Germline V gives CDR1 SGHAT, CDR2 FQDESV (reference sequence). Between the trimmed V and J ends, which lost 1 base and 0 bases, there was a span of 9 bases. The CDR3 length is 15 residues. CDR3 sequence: CASSLGLGNQETQYF. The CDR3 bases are TGTGCCAGCAGCTTAGGCCTGGGAAACCAAGAGACCCAGTACTTC.

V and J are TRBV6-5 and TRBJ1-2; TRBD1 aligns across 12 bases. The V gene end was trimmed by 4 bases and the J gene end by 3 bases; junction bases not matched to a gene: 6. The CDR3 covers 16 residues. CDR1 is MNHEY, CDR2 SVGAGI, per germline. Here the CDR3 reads CASSSGGTGGYYGYTF. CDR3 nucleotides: TGTGCCAGCAGTTCGGGCGGGACAGGGGGCTACTATGGCTACACCTTC.

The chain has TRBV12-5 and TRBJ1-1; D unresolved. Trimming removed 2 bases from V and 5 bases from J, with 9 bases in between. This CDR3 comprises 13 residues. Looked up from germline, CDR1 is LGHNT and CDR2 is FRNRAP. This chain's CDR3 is CASGLFGLTEAFF. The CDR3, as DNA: TGTGCTAGTGGTTTGTTCGGCTTGACTGAAGCTTTCTTT.

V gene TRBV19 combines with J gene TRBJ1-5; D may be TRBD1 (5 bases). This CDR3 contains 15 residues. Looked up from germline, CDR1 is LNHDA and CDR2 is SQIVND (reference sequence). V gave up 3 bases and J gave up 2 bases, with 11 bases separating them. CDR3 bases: TGTGCCAGTAGTATTTCCGGGACGCGCAATCAGCCCCAGCATTTT. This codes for CASSISGTRNQPQHF.

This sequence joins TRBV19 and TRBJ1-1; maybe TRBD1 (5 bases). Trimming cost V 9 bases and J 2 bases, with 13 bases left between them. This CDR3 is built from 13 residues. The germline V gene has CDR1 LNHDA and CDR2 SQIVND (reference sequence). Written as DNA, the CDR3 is TGTGCCAGCCGATTCGGACACAACACTGAAGCTTTCTTT. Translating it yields CASRFGHNTEAFF.

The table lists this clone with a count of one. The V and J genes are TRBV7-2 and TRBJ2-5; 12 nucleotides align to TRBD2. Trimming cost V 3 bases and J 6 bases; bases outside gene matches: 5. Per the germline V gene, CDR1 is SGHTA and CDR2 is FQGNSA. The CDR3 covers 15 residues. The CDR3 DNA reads TGTGCCAGCAGCTTGGGGACTAGCGGGTATCAGACCCAGTACTTC. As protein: CASSLGTSGYQTQYF.

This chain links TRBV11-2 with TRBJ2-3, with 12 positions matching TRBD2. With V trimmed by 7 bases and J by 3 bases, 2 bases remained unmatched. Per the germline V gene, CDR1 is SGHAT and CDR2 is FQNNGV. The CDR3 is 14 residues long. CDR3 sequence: CASMGTSGTDTQYF. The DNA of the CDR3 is TGTGCCAGCATGGGGACTAGCGGGACAGATACGCAGTATTTT.